One sample yielded the 30 T cell receptor beta chains listed below, sequenced in a study of post-analysis software for immune sequencing data. Whole-study findings and limits: TRBV segments more frequent in patients than in controls numbered a few and included TRBV5-6, TRBV5-1 and TRBV20-1.

No antigen has been assigned to these receptors. TCR beta cDNA libraries had unique molecular identifiers. TCRdb reprocessed the PCR reads via MiXCR and lists one record per CDR3 protein. The data show 430,000 or so distinct CDR3 sequences, with approximately 38% seen just once and 7.5% to 8.5% held by the top ten. The specimen sequenced was blood. All receptors come from a girl aged 2-15 years with multiple sclerosis.

There are a few counts of this clonotype. The rearrangement joins TRBV7-2 to TRBJ1-2; maybe TRBD1 (6 bases). Trimming shortened V by 1 base and J by 2 bases, and 17 bases separated the two germline ends. The CDR3 runs to 17 residues. Germline V gene lookup returns CDR1 SGHTA and CDR2 FQGNSA. The CDR3 sequence is CASSLVVWGPVNYGYTF. Here the CDR3 DNA reads TGTGCCAGCAGCTTAGTTGTCTGGGGGCCAGTCAACTATGGCTACACCTTC.

In this sample, this clonotype turned up a few times. J is TRBJ1-1 and V is TRBV6-5; TRBD1 matches 10 bases. The CDR3 covers 15 residues. Looked up from germline, CDR1 is MNHEY and CDR2 is SVGAGI. Trimming removed 6 bases from V and 6 bases from J; junction bases left unmatched: 10. The DNA for the CDR3 is TGTGCCAGCAGCCAAATGACAGGGGGCTCTCCTGAAGCTTTCTTT. Translation: CASSQMTGGSPEAFF.

V is TRBV20-1 and J is TRBJ2-7; D is ambiguous. The length of the CDR3 is 16 residues. V was pared by 8 bases and J by 9 bases, with 32 bases between. Germline V gene lookup returns CDR1 DFQATT and CDR2 SNEGSKA (reference sequence). CDR3 sequence reads: CSPGKNLGSHPTPQYF. As DNA, the CDR3 is TGCAGTCCGGGTAAGAACTTGGGCAGCCACCCTACGCCGCAGTACTTC.

Details on this clonotype: At one of its ends the junction is not consistent with the germline gene, which may arise from a read error. The V gene is TRBV6-5, the J gene TRBJ2-1; 11 nucleotides align to TRBD2. The CDR3 is made up of 18 amino acids. CDR1 and CDR2 (germline): MNHEY, SVGAGI. Written as DNA, the CDR3 is TGTGCCGGCAGTTATCTACCACCCTATAGCGGGGGGGCCTATGAGCAGTTCTTC. The encoded protein is CAGSYLPPYSGGAYEQFF.

The rearrangement uses TRBV20-1 and TRBJ2-1; TRBD2 is a possible D gene (6 bases). CDR3 length: 16 residues. Germline assignment: CDR1 DFQATT and CDR2 SNEGSKA (reference sequence). Trimming removed 0 bases at V and 0 bases at J, with 12 bases between. Here the CDR3 reads CSARDLNGSSYNEQFF. The CDR3 nucleotides read TGCAGTGCTAGAGATCTTAACGGGAGCTCCTACAATGAGCAGTTCTTC.

This clonotype appeared a few times. The rearrangement uses TRBV7-9 and TRBJ2-5; the D gene could be TRBD1 or TRBD2 (5 bases each). The J call may be incorrect, as the DNA end agrees better with TRBJ2-7. The CDR3 totals 14 residues. Germline values: CDR1 SEHNR, CDR2 FQNEAQ (reference sequence). The DNA for the CDR3 is TGTGCCAGCAGCTTGGGGACGGGGAATCTCGAGCAGTACTTC. Translated: CASSLGTGNLEQYF.

The rearrangement joins TRBV3-1 to TRBJ1-1, with 11 positions matching TRBD1. Germline V gives CDR1 LGHDT, CDR2 YNNKEL (reference sequence). With 1 base clipped from V and 4 bases from J, the junction kept 2 bases outside the gene matches. The CDR3 has 15 residues. The DNA of the CDR3 is TGTGCCAGCAGCCAAGGGGGGACAGGGGGCACTGAAGCTTTCTTT. Translated, it gives CASSQGGTGGTEAFF.

This clonotype was recorded a few times. V gene TRBV7-6 combines with J gene TRBJ1-1, with a possible D match to TRBD1 (5 bases). Per the germline V gene, CDR1 is SGHVS and CDR2 is FNYEAQ. Trimming removed 3 bases from V and 3 bases from J, with 14 bases in between. The CDR3 covers 15 residues. The CDR3 coding sequence is TGTGCCAGCAGCTTGTGGGGACCGGAAGACACTGAAGCTTTCTTT. Its protein product is CASSLWGPEDTEAFF. The full variable domain, in which reference TRBV7-6 and TRBJ1-1 provide the parts outside the CDR3, is GAGVSQSPRYKVTKRGQDVALRCDPISGHVSLYWYRQALGQGPEFLTYFNYEAQQDKSGLPNDRFSAERPEGSISTLTIQRTEQRDSAMYRCASSLWGPEDTEAFFGQGTRLTVV.

This chain uses TRBV2 with TRBJ2-5; 9 bases match TRBD2. The DNA end favors TRBJ2-7, so the J call may be wrong. The CDR3 length is 15 residues. Germline values: CDR1 SNHLY, CDR2 FYNNEI. The CDR3 reads CASSEAGGRVYEQYF. CDR3 sequence (DNA): TGTGCCAGCAGTGAAGCAGGCGGGAGGGTCTACGAGCAGTACTTC.

The chain couples TRBV29-1 to TRBJ2-1; D might be TRBD1 or TRBD2, each matching 5 bases. Trimming took off 4 bases at V and 7 bases at J, with 26 bases between the two ends. The V gene's germline CDR1 is SQVTM and CDR2 ANQGSEA. This CDR3 has 17 amino acids. The CDR3 here is CSVASHPTEGIRNEQFF. DNA for the CDR3: TGCAGCGTTGCTTCTCACCCGACAGAGGGAATTAGAAATGAGCAGTTCTTC.

Worth noting for this clonotype: One end of the junction fails to match germline, which may point to a read error. The rearrangement links TRBV28 to TRBJ1-1; D perhaps matches TRBD1 (5 bases). The CDR3 extends over 15 amino acids. Germline values: CDR1 MDHEN, CDR2 SYDVKM. The CDR3 bases are TGCGCCAGCAGTAACAGATTTGGGGGGAACACTGAAGCTTTCTTT. It codes for CASSNRFGGNTEAFF.

The chain has TRBV28 and TRBJ2-3, with 13 positions matching TRBD2. There are 16 residues in the CDR3. Germline CDR1 and CDR2: MDHEN and SYDVKM. Trimming removed 4 bases from V and 6 bases from J; junction bases left unmatched: 7. CDR3 bases: TGTGCCAGCAGTTCGGGGACTAGCGGGGAGTATGATACGCAGTATTTT. As protein: CASSSGTSGEYDTQYF. The full variable domain, with the rest looked up from reference TRBV28 and TRBJ2-3, is DVKVTQSSRYLVKRTGEKVFLECVQDMDHENMFWYRQDPGLGLRLIYFSYDVKMKEKGDIPEGYSVSREKKERFSLILESASTNQTSMYLCASSSGTSGEYDTQYFGPGTRLTVL.

V usage is TRBV21-1 and J usage is TRBJ1-1; TRBD1 reflects the table's D call only, with no check against the DNA. TRBV21-1 is assigned pseudogene status. The length of the CDR3 is 15 residues. CDR3 protein: CASSASGTGVTEAFF. CDR3 DNA: TGTGCCAGCAGCGCCTCCGGGACAGGGGTTACTGAAGCTTTCTTT.

The J gene is TRBJ1-1, the V gene TRBV12-5; 9 nucleotides match TRBD1. V lost 6 bases and J lost 6; bases outside the gene matches: 8. This CDR3 has 14 residues. Germline V gives CDR1 LGHNT, CDR2 FRNRAP. CDR3 in DNA: TGTGCTAGTGGCCTACAGGGGGCAAGTTCTGAAGCTTTCTTT. Its protein product is CASGLQGASSEAFF.

This chain joins TRBV11-2 and TRBJ2-1; D call uncertain. V was cut by 7 bases and J by 7 bases, with 17 bases left in between. Germline V CDR1 and CDR2: SGHAT, FQNNGV. This CDR3 spans 14 amino acids. The CDR3 DNA follows: TGTGCCAGCAACATCTTGACCCTCAGGAATGAGCAGTTCTTC. Protein sequence: CASNILTLRNEQFF.

A note on this clonotype: The junction shows a germline mismatch at one end, possibly a read error. The V call is TRBV7-2, the J call TRBJ2-6; possible D gene TRBD1, 5 bases. CDR1 is SGHTA and CDR2 is FQGNSA in the germline V gene. The CDR3 totals 16 residues. DNA for the CDR3: TGTGCCAGCAGCTTACCCAGGGTAGCTGGGGCCAACGTCCTGACCTTC. It is translated as CASSLPRVAGANVLTF.

For the CDR3, the DNA is TGTGCCAGCAGCCAAGTTCCATCTCAGGGGGCTTACGAGCAGTACTTC. Translation: CASSQVPSQGAYEQYF. The rearrangement uses TRBV4-2 and TRBJ2-7; 8 nucleotides line up with TRBD1. Looked up from germline, CDR1 is LGHNA and CDR2 is YNFKEQ. This CDR3 has 16 amino acids. V was pared by 1 base and J by 4 bases, with 9 bases of the junction left unmatched.

The V call is TRBV28, the J call TRBJ2-7; a weak D match, TRBD1 (5 bases). TRBJ2-5 explains the end of the DNA better; the J call may be wrong. CDR3 length equals 15 residues. Germline-derived CDR1 and CDR2 are MDHEN and SYDVKM. CDR3 sequence reads: CASSLFAWQGTTQYF. DNA for the CDR3: TGTGCCAGCAGTTTATTTGCTTGGCAGGGTACGACCCAGTACTTC.

This chain joins TRBV7-2 and TRBJ2-7; 11 positions match TRBD2. This CDR3 spans 16 amino acids. CDR1 SGHTA and CDR2 FQGNSA come from the germline V gene. V was pared by 3 bases and J by 0 bases, with 4 bases of the junction left unmatched. The CDR3 loop is CASSLGLAVNSYEQYF. For the CDR3, the DNA is TGTGCCAGCAGCTTGGGACTAGCGGTAAACTCCTACGAGCAGTACTTC.

The V gene is TRBV20-1, the J gene TRBJ2-3, with 10 bases fitting TRBD1. This CDR3 contains 18 residues. The junction had 17 bases not matched to a gene; V was cut back by 6 bases and J by 2 bases. CDR1 is DFQATT and CDR2 is SNEGSKA in the germline V gene (reference sequence). The CDR3 protein is CSAPNLLETGGLTDTQYF. The CDR3 DNA reads TGCAGTGCCCCCAACTTGCTTGAGACAGGGGGCCTCACAGATACGCAGTATTTT.

Only a few counts were recorded for this clonotype. The V gene is TRBV20-1, the J gene TRBJ2-7, with D maybe TRBD2 (6 bases). With the DNA end fitting TRBJ2-5 better, the J assignment may be wrong. CDR3 length: 12 residues. CDR1 DFQATT and CDR2 SNEGSKA come from the germline V gene (reference sequence). CDR3 loop: CSARRGGETQYF. CDR3 bases: TGCAGTGCTCGGAGGGGCGGAGAGACCCAGTACTTC.

The chain recombines TRBV4-3 with TRBJ2-7; D perhaps matches TRBD2 (5 bases). The DNA end lines up better with TRBJ2-5; the J call may be wrong. In germline, CDR1 is LGHNA, CDR2 YSLEER. The CDR3 totals 14 residues. CDR3 in amino acids: CASSQTRRRETQYF. CDR3 sequence (DNA): TGCGCCAGCAGCCAGACCAGGAGGAGAGAGACCCAGTACTTC.

This chain's CDR3 is CASSPGDTDTQYF. CDR3 DNA: TGTGCCAGCAGTCCGGGTGACACAGATACGCAGTATTTT. The chain employs TRBV12-3 or TRBV12-4 and TRBJ2-3; D is ambiguous. The CDR3 spans 13 residues. The ends were cut back, 5 bases at V and 2 bases at J, with 8 bases in the middle.

In DNA, the CDR3 is TGTGCCAGCAGCTTAGCCCGACTAGCGGGGTTTCCAGGGACCCAGTACTTC. It translates to CASSLARLAGFPGTQYF. The V and J genes are TRBV7-6 and TRBJ2-5; 11 bases fit TRBD2. The CDR3 covers 17 residues. Per germline, CDR1 SGHVS and CDR2 FNYEAQ. Trimming cost V 0 bases and J 7 bases; bases outside gene matches: 10.

This clonotype showed up just a few times. The chain's CDR3 is CASSYGAAPEIEQFF. The CDR3 coding sequence is TGTGCCAGCAGTTACGGCGCCGCTCCGGAGATTGAGCAGTTCTTC. The chain carries TRBV6-5 and TRBJ2-1; no clear D gene. V was pared by 2 bases and J by 9 bases, with 17 bases between. The CDR3 length is 15 residues. Germline V CDR1 and CDR2: MNHEY, SVGAGI.

About this clonotype: The junction and the germline gene differ at one end; a read error may be behind it. V usage is TRBV10-3 and J usage is TRBJ2-1; the D is unclear. Germline CDR1 ENHRY, CDR2 SYGVKD. The CDR3 contains 14 residues. CDR3 protein: CAIREWKERNEQFF. As DNA, the CDR3 is TGTGCCATCAGGGAGTGGAAGGAGAGGAATGAGCAGTTCTTC.

The rearrangement uses TRBV28 and TRBJ1-2; D might be TRBD1 (5 bases). Trimming took off 2 bases at V and 4 bases at J, with 14 bases between the two ends. The CDR3 totals 15 residues. Germline-derived CDR1 and CDR2 are MDHEN and SYDVKM. For the CDR3, the DNA is TGTGCCAGCAGTTTAGCAGGGCAGGGTTCCTATGGCTACACCTTC. It codes for CASSLAGQGSYGYTF.

The gene calls are TRBV29-1 and TRBJ1-1, with unresolved D. V lost 7 bases, J lost 2 bases, and 17 bases lay in between. Germline CDR1 and CDR2: SQVTM and ANQGSEA. CDR3 length: 14 amino acids. As DNA, the CDR3 is TGCAGCGCGTCTGTAAGGTTGGTAAACACTGAAGCTTTCTTT. Its protein is CSASVRLVNTEAFF.

This clonotype has just a few counts. The chain employs TRBV14 and TRBJ1-1; D unresolved. Germline CDR1 reads SGHDN; CDR2 reads FVKESK. With 10 bases removed from V and 0 bases from J, the gap between germline ends came to 12 bases. This CDR3 comprises 13 residues. The CDR3 sequence: CATSRGMNTEAFF. DNA for the CDR3: TGTGCCACTAGCCGGGGAATGAACACTGAAGCTTTCTTT.

The V call is TRBV27, the J call TRBJ2-1; the D gene is possibly TRBD1 (6 bases). Per germline, CDR1 MNHEY and CDR2 SMNVEV (reference sequence). The CDR3 consists of 16 residues. The V and J ends lost 5 bases and 5 bases respectively, with 19 bases between them. The CDR3 spells CASSPHSAGANNEQFF. In DNA form, the CDR3 reads TGTGCCAGCAGTCCGCATAGTGCAGGGGCCAACAATGAGCAGTTCTTC.